Described below is a single TCR beta chain sequence and its context. Its antigen is still unknown. At one end the junction does not follow the germline gene, possibly because of a read error. The CDR3 consists of 16 residues. Per germline, CDR1 MNHEY and CDR2 SMNVEV (reference sequence). Sorting of live CD3+CD8+TCRalphabeta+ cells by PD-1 and/or TIGIT gave four subsets. These data belong to a study of circulating CD8 cells and anti-PD-1 response in melanoma. Study context: Responders had complete or partial responses; non-responders had stable or progressive disease.

Regarding the study as a whole: PD-1 and DPOS subsets showed similar, higher clonality than DNEG. No tumor material was available, so peptide assays assessed reactivity.

Using approximately 14 ng of total RNA, TCR libraries were made with the QIAseq Immune Repertoire TCR panel. TCRdb re-derived calls from the reads in MiXCR, one entry per CDR3 protein. This table holds over 1,000 distinct CDR3 sequences, about 9.4% found once. This clonotype originated in a human donor with melanoma. The rearrangement joins TRBV27 to TRBJ2-1, with TRBD2 as a possible D gene (6 bases). The starting material was CD8+ T cells from PBMCs, obtained at baseline or after one month of anti-PD-1 therapy (not recorded which). The CDR3: CASSLSPGGRYNGQFF. In DNA form, the CDR3 reads TGTGCCAGCAGTTTATCCCCTGGGGGGAGGTACAATGGGCAGTTCTTC.